A selection of T cell receptor beta chains follows, all from one sample in a study of cytomegalovirus exposure and HLA in healthy donors. TCRdb's table, derived via immunoSEQ multiplex PCR, lists solely in-frame clones and lacks some. The repertoire has some 64,000 clones, more than 70% of them found once; the top ten carry 1.5%. The sequencing sample was made of PBMCs. These receptors originate from a man aged 25 to 40 in good health and CMV-seropositive. The CDR3 runs from the conserved cysteine through the conserved F or W. Each record gives: V gene, clone size, J gene, D gene, CDR3 DNA, CDR3 protein. D genes are given only for firm matches. Clone sizes are given selectively: once, few, many, or a class where the clone is expanded.

TRBV6-4,NA,TRBJ2-2,NA,TGTGCCAGCAGTGACTCTGCGGAGACCGGGGAGCTGTTTTTT,CASSDSAETGELFF
TRBV4-2,once,TRBJ2-5,NA,TGTGCCAGCAGCTCCGACCCAGGAGGGGAGACCCAGTACTTC,CASSSDPGGETQYF
TRBV25-1,NA,TRBJ1-2,NA,TGTGCCAGCAGTAAGGGAGGAGGGGAGGGTTATGGCTACACCTTC,CASSKGGGEGYGYTF
TRBV28,NA,TRBJ1-1,NA,TGTGCCAGCAGTCCTCCGGTGAACACTGAAGCTTTCTTT,CASSPPVNTEAFF
TRBV7-9,NA,TRBJ2-5,TRBD2,TGTGCCAGCAGCAAAATAGCTCCCGGGACTAGCGGGAGTCTGGAGACCCAGTACTTC,CASSKIAPGTSGSLETQYF
TRBV19,NA,TRBJ2-7,TRBD2,TGTGCCAGTAGTGTTAGCGGGGGCCCGCGAGAGCAGTACTTC,CASSVSGGPREQYF
TRBV9,NA,TRBJ1-1,NA,TGTGCCAGCAGCCGGGAACAGGGCGTAACTGAAGCTTTCTTT,CASSREQGVTEAFF
TRBV19,NA,TRBJ1-1,TRBD1,TGTGCCAGTAGTACCGACAGGGAGGAGAACACTGAAGCTTTCTTT,CASSTDREENTEAFF
TRBV7-9,NA,TRBJ2-1,NA,TGTTCCAGCACCTTAAGCGGGTCTACCTACAATGAGCAGTTCTTC,CSSTLSGSTYNEQFF
TRBV28,NA,TRBJ1-2,TRBD1,TGTGCCAGCAGTTTATCGAGAGGGGGCCTTCACTATGGCTACACCTTC,CASSLSRGGLHYGYTF
TRBV7-9,NA,TRBJ1-1,NA,TGTGCCAGCAGGGGGTCGGAGGGGTCCACGTTATTTGAAGCTTTCTTT,CASRGSEGSTLFEAFF
TRBV6-5,NA,TRBJ1-1,NA,TGTGCCAGCAGTTACTTGCAGGCGACTGAAGCTTTCTTT,CASSYLQATEAFF
TRBV29-1,NA,TRBJ2-7,TRBD2,TGCAGCGTCCGCGGGGGGAGCTCCTACGAGCAGTACTTC,CSVRGGSSYEQYF
TRBV28,NA,TRBJ1-5,NA,TGTGCCAGCACCCTCCCCAATCAGCCCCAGCATTTT,CASTLPNQPQHF